A single sample gave rise to the 31 T cell receptor beta chains below, sequenced in a study of blood T cell repertoires in COVID-19. This table comes from immunoSEQ multiplex PCR, and its TCRdb copy is limited to in-frame clones, with some not included. The data contain some 120,000 clones, 85% to 90% of them seen just once; the ten biggest clones take up 3.9%. The specimen was peripheral blood. The source is a man in his fifties or sixties with acute or convalescent COVID-19.

The rearrangement joins TRBV18 to TRBJ1-4, with no clear D. Germline V gives CDR1 KGHSH, CDR2 LQKENI. The CDR3 has 15 residues. Trimming shortened V by 3 bases and J by 6 bases, and 14 bases separated the two germline ends. The CDR3 here is CASSPRSGKDEKLFF. The CDR3 DNA follows: TGTGCCAGCTCACCCCGGAGCGGTAAGGATGAAAAACTGTTTTTT.

This clone was detected only once. The chain combines TRBV19 with TRBJ2-6; D is unresolved. Germline V gives CDR1 LNHDA, CDR2 SQIVND (reference sequence). Trimming removed 6 bases from V and 5 bases from J, with 8 bases in between. The CDR3 spans 13 residues. CDR3: CASSGDRANVLTF. CDR3 DNA sequence: TGTGCCAGTAGCGGTGACAGGGCCAACGTCCTGACTTTC.

This clone was counted between two and nine times. The chain links TRBV28 to TRBJ2-7; the D gene is possibly TRBD2 (6 bases). The germline V and J ends were trimmed by 6 bases and 1 base, with 16 bases remaining between them. In germline, CDR1 is MDHEN, CDR2 SYDVKM. The CDR3 contains 15 residues. CDR3 nucleotides: TGTGCCAGCAGACCCACCGGGACTGAATCCTACGAGCAGTACTTC. Translation gives CASRPTGTESYEQYF. Filled out from reference TRBV28 and TRBJ2-7, the complete variable domain reads DVKVTQSSRYLVKRTGEKVFLECVQDMDHENMFWYRQDPGLGLRLIYFSYDVKMKEKGDIPEGYSVSREKKERFSLILESASTNQTSMYLCASRPTGTESYEQYFGPGTRLTVT.

This sequence joins TRBV28 and TRBJ1-1; D is possibly TRBD1 (5 bases). Germline CDR1 is MDHEN and CDR2 is SYDVKM. Trimming shortened V by 9 bases and J by 3 bases, and 11 bases separated the two germline ends. This CDR3 has 12 residues. The CDR3 sequence is CASRTGDTEAFF. CDR3 DNA: TGTGCCAGTCGAACAGGAGACACTGAAGCTTTCTTT. Based on the CDR3 plus reference TRBV28 and TRBJ1-1, the full variable domain is DVKVTQSSRYLVKRTGEKVFLECVQDMDHENMFWYRQDPGLGLRLIYFSYDVKMKEKGDIPEGYSVSREKKERFSLILESASTNQTSMYLCASRTGDTEAFFGQGTRLTVV.

The rearrangement uses TRBV27 and TRBJ2-1; D may be TRBD2 (7 bases). Looked up from germline, CDR1 is MNHEY and CDR2 is SMNVEV (reference sequence). Trimming pared 5 bases from V and 0 bases from J, leaving 14 bases between. The CDR3 consists of 16 residues. CDR3 nucleotide sequence: TGTGCCAGCAGTCCCCTAGGGGGGGGCTCCTACAATGAGCAGTTCTTC. As protein: CASSPLGGGSYNEQFF.

The chain couples TRBV7-2 to TRBJ1-6; TRBD1 is a possible D gene (5 bases). V lost 5 bases, J lost 3 bases, and 11 bases lay in between. Germline values: CDR1 SGHTA, CDR2 FQGNSA. The CDR3 is made up of 15 amino acids. This CDR3 reads CASSAQQDYNSPLHF. In DNA form, the CDR3 reads TGTGCCAGCAGCGCCCAACAGGACTATAATTCACCCCTCCACTTT.

This clone was counted a single time. The gene calls are TRBV4-3 and TRBJ2-7; 9 bases are a match to TRBD1. Germline V CDR1 and CDR2: LGHNA, YSLEER. The length of the CDR3 is 17 residues. Trimming took 0 bases from V and 6 from J; bases not matched to a gene: 12. CDR3 DNA sequence: TGCGCCAGCAGCCAAGAGCTGGCGGACAGGGGAAGGAGCGAGCAGTACTTC. Protein product: CASSQELADRGRSEQYF.

The chain is built from TRBV30 and TRBJ2-1, with D perhaps matching TRBD2 (5 bases). The CDR3 is 13 amino acids. Trimming left V 0 bases short and J 5 bases short, with 8 bases between. Looked up from germline, CDR1 is GTSNPN and CDR2 is SVGIG (reference sequence). The CDR3 loop is CAWSVGGDNEQFF. In nucleotides, the CDR3 is TGTGCCTGGAGTGTTGGAGGAGACAATGAGCAGTTCTTC. Drawing the rest from reference TRBV30 and TRBJ2-1, the complete variable domain is SQTIHQWPATLVQPVGSPLSLECTVEGTSNPNLYWYRQAAGRGLQLLFYSVGIGQISSEVPQNLSASRPQDRQFILSSKKLLLSDSGFYLCAWSVGGDNEQFFGPGTRLTVL.

The chain joins TRBV9 to TRBJ1-4; TRBD1 matches at 8 bases. Germline V gene lookup returns CDR1 SGDLS and CDR2 YYNGEE. J was trimmed by 6 bases and V by 1 base; bases with no gene match: 2. The CDR3 is 14 residues long. The CDR3 here is CASSVQGADEKLFF. As DNA, the CDR3 is TGTGCCAGCAGCGTACAGGGGGCCGATGAAAAACTGTTTTTT.

About this clone itself: The same CDR3 also results from other DNA sequences found in this sample. The chain links TRBV6-5 to TRBJ2-7, with D maybe TRBD1 (6 bases). This CDR3 contains 12 residues. The V and J ends lost 6 bases and 3 bases respectively, with 9 bases between them. Looked up from germline, CDR1 is MNHEY and CDR2 is SVGAGI. Here the CDR3 DNA reads TGTGCCAGCAGCAGGGGAAGCTACGAGCAGTACTTC. Residues: CASSRGSYEQYF.

The sample holds a few counts of this clone. The CDR3 sequence: CASSDRGGSDTQYF. The CDR3 DNA follows: TGTGCCAGCAGCGACCGGGGGGGTTCAGATACGCAGTATTTT. The chain uses TRBV6-5 and TRBJ2-3, with TRBD2 matching 8 bases. Looked up from germline, CDR1 is MNHEY and CDR2 is SVGAGI. The CDR3 has 14 residues. The ends lost 6 bases at V and 4 bases at J; junction bases unmatched: 6.

V and J are TRBV6-5 and TRBJ2-1; 10 nucleotides agree with TRBD2. The CDR3 has 14 residues. The germline V gene has CDR1 MNHEY and CDR2 SVGAGI. Trimming at V came to 6 bases and at J to 3 bases, leaving 2 bases not matched to a gene. CDR3: CASSRTSGYNEQFF. In nucleotides, the CDR3 is TGTGCCAGCAGCAGGACTAGCGGCTACAATGAGCAGTTCTTC.

This rearrangement joins TRBV28 to TRBJ2-7; perhaps TRBD1 as D (5 bases). V dropped 5 bases and J dropped 4 bases, with 15 bases sitting between them. The CDR3 consists of 14 residues. Germline CDR1 MDHEN, CDR2 SYDVKM. CDR3 region: CASSPPGRAYEQYF. CDR3 nucleotides: TGTGCCAGCAGTCCCCCGGGCAGGGCGTACGAGCAGTACTTC. Full variable domain (rest looked up from reference TRBV28 and TRBJ2-7): DVKVTQSSRYLVKRTGEKVFLECVQDMDHENMFWYRQDPGLGLRLIYFSYDVKMKEKGDIPEGYSVSREKKERFSLILESASTNQTSMYLCASSPPGRAYEQYFGPGTRLTVT.

There are a few counts of this clone. The V and J genes are TRBV6-2 or TRBV6-3 and TRBJ2-1, with 14 bases identical to TRBD2. The germline CDR1 and CDR2 sequences are MNHEY and SVGEGT. Trimming removed 0 bases from V and 16 bases from J; junction bases left unmatched: 8. This CDR3 has 15 residues. The chain's CDR3 is CASSYSGLAGAVQFF. The CDR3 DNA reads as TGTGCCAGCAGTTACTCGGGACTAGCGGGAGCAGTACAATTCTTC.

This clone showed up just a few times. CDR3 in DNA: TGCGCCAGCAGCTGGACTAGCGGCACCTACGAGCAGTACTTC. This translates into CASSWTSGTYEQYF. This rearrangement joins TRBV5-1 to TRBJ2-7; 10 bases map to TRBD2. The CDR3 spans 14 residues. The trim removed 3 bases at V and 2 bases at J, leaving 2 bases unmatched. Germline CDR1 and CDR2: SGHRS and YFSETQ.

This chain links TRBV6-5 with TRBJ1-6, with D possibly TRBD1 on 6 matching bases. This CDR3 comprises 14 residues. Trimming pared 4 bases from V and 9 bases from J, leaving 13 bases between. Germline values: CDR1 MNHEY, CDR2 SVGAGI. The CDR3 DNA reads TGTGCCAGCAGTTGGAACAGGGACGGTTCACCCCTCCACTTT. Protein sequence: CASSWNRDGSPLHF.

V is TRBV4-1 and J is TRBJ2-1; 9 bases are a match to TRBD2. J was trimmed by 7 bases and V by 0 bases; bases with no gene match: 7. CDR3 length: 16 amino acids. The germline V gene encodes CDR1 MGHRA and CDR2 YSYEKL. The CDR3 DNA reads as TGCGCCAGCAGCCAAGATTGGGCTAGCGGGAAGAATGAGCAGTTCTTC. Translated: CASSQDWASGKNEQFF.

This clone was detected ten times or more. The chain carries TRBV7-3 and TRBJ2-2; TRBD1 matches 8 bases. This CDR3 is built from 18 residues. Germline CDR1 SGHTA, CDR2 FQGTGA. Trimming cost V 2 bases and J 5 bases; bases outside gene matches: 13. The CDR3 is CASSLYARAGGATGELFF. CDR3 sequence (DNA): TGTGCCAGCAGCTTATACGCCCGGGCAGGGGGCGCGACCGGGGAGCTGTTTTTT.

The chain employs TRBV6-5 and TRBJ2-7, with 10 nucleotides matching TRBD2. Trimming cost V 6 bases and J 0 bases; bases outside gene matches: 5. Per germline, CDR1 MNHEY and CDR2 SVGAGI. This CDR3 spans 15 amino acids. The CDR3 loop reads CASRTGTSASYEQYF. CDR3 bases: TGTGCCAGCAGGACCGGGACTAGCGCCTCCTACGAGCAGTACTTC.

This chain uses TRBV9 with TRBJ1-2, with D uncertain. The length of the CDR3 is 14 residues. Germline values: CDR1 SGDLS, CDR2 YYNGEE. Trimming cost V 4 bases and J 8 bases, with 18 bases left between them. CDR3 residues: CASSSPSEFEGYTF. The CDR3, as DNA: TGTGCCAGCAGCTCCCCGAGTGAGTTCGAAGGCTACACCTTC. The full variable domain, completed using reference TRBV9 and TRBJ1-2, is DSGVTQTPKHLITATGQRVTLRCSPRSGDLSVYWYQQSLDQGLQFLIQYYNGEERAKGNILERFSAQQFPDLHSELNLSSLELGDSALYFCASSSPSEFEGYTFGSGTRLTVV.

This chain links TRBV5-4 with TRBJ2-3, with 7 bases that match TRBD2. The ends lost 0 bases at V and 8 bases at J; junction bases unmatched: 6. CDR1 SGHNT and CDR2 YYREEE come from the germline V gene (reference sequence). The CDR3 contains 14 residues. The CDR3, as DNA: TGTGCCAGCAGCTTGGAACTAGCGTTGAGTACGCAGTATTTT. This encodes CASSLELALSTQYF. The full variable domain, with the rest looked up from reference TRBV5-4 and TRBJ2-3, is ETGVTQSPTHLIKTRGQQVTLRCSSQSGHNTVSWYQQALGQGPQFIFQYYREEENGRGNFPPRFSGLQFPNYSSELNVNALELDDSALYLCASSLELALSTQYFGPGTRLTVL.

The sample holds one count of this clone. The rearrangement links TRBV5-1 to TRBJ1-3, with TRBD1 as a possible D gene (6 bases). Trimming took 3 bases from V and 0 from J, leaving 7 bases between them. The CDR3 extends over 14 amino acids. Germline V lookup: CDR1 SGHRS, CDR2 YFSETQ. The CDR3 DNA reads TGCGCCAGCAGCTGGGACAACTCTGGAAACACCATATATTTT. Encoded protein: CASSWDNSGNTIYF.

This chain connects TRBV5-4 to TRBJ2-5; the match to TRBD2 covers 7 bases. The CDR3 totals 13 residues. Germline V lookup: CDR1 SGHNT, CDR2 YYREEE (reference sequence). V lost 10 bases to trimming and J lost 2 bases; unmatched junction nucleotides: 8. The CDR3 DNA reads TGTGCCGTATCCCTGGGGGGGCAAGAGACCCAGTACTTC. Its protein product is CAVSLGGQETQYF.

The V and J genes are TRBV9 and TRBJ2-7; D is uncertain. Germline CDR1 SGDLS, CDR2 YYNGEE. Trimming shortened V by 0 bases and J by 4 bases, and 14 bases separated the two germline ends. This CDR3 region has 15 residues. Written as DNA, the CDR3 is TGTGCCAGCAGCGTAGGTATTCGTGACTTGTACGAGCAGTACTTC. Amino acids: CASSVGIRDLYEQYF.

Only a few counts were recorded for this clone. The chain is built from TRBV5-6 and TRBJ2-7; 13 bases map to TRBD2. V was pared by 4 bases and J by 2 bases, with 9 bases of the junction left unmatched. Germline CDR1 and CDR2: SGHDT and YYEEEE. This CDR3 has 17 amino acids. CDR3 in DNA: TGTGCCAGCAGCACTGGACTAGCGGGAGCGGCTACCTACGAGCAGTACTTC. The encoded protein is CASSTGLAGAATYEQYF.

The chain carries TRBV19 and TRBJ2-5, with 8 bases identical to TRBD1. Germline CDR1 LNHDA, CDR2 SQIVND (reference sequence). The CDR3 extends over 16 amino acids. V was pared by 5 bases and J by 5 bases, with 13 bases of the junction left unmatched. CDR3: CASSLSGQVTGETQYF. Here the CDR3 DNA reads TGTGCCAGTAGTCTGTCGGGACAGGTAACGGGGGAGACCCAGTACTTC.

The rearrangement joins TRBV18 to TRBJ2-7; 8 nucleotides agree with TRBD1. Looked up from germline, CDR1 is KGHSH and CDR2 is LQKENI. V was pared by 3 bases and J by 5 bases, with 12 bases of the junction left unmatched. The CDR3 sequence is 16 residues long. CDR3 in DNA: TGTGCCAGCTCACCGCAGACAGGGGCGTTTACCCACGAGCAGTACTTC. This encodes CASSPQTGAFTHEQYF.

The chain carries TRBV27 and TRBJ1-2, with a weak D call TRBD1 (6 bases). Germline-derived CDR1 and CDR2 are MNHEY and SMNVEV (reference sequence). V gave up 0 bases and J gave up 2 bases, with 13 bases separating them. The CDR3 length is 16 residues. CDR3: CASSLSGGRRNYGYTF. Written as DNA, the CDR3 is TGTGCCAGCAGTTTATCGGGGGGGCGAAGGAACTATGGCTACACCTTC.

This clone was seen once. The rearrangement uses TRBV7-2 and TRBJ2-7, with D perhaps TRBD1 (6 bases). Germline V gene lookup returns CDR1 SGHTA and CDR2 FQGNSA. V was clipped by 4 bases and J by 2 bases, with 15 bases between them. This CDR3 is built from 15 residues. The CDR3 protein is CASSSSGVRAYEQYF. DNA for the CDR3: TGTGCCAGCAGCTCTTCAGGGGTTCGCGCCTACGAGCAGTACTTC.

The V and J genes are TRBV6-6 and TRBJ2-2; 9 nucleotides line up with TRBD2. The length of the CDR3 is 14 residues. Trimming took 5 bases from V and 4 from J; bases not matched to a gene: 2. The V gene's germline CDR1 is MNHNY and CDR2 SVGAGI (reference sequence). In nucleotides, the CDR3 is TGTGCCAGCAGTGGGACTAGCCGCACCGGGGAGCTGTTTTTT. As protein: CASSGTSRTGELFF.

The chain joins TRBV19 to TRBJ2-5, with TRBD1 matching over 8 bases. Germline V gene sequence: CDR1 LNHDA, CDR2 SQIVND (reference sequence). The CDR3 covers 14 residues. V dropped 2 bases and J dropped 4; count of bases not matched to a gene: 3. CDR3 protein: CASSIQGARETQYF. The CDR3 DNA reads as TGTGCCAGTAGTATACAGGGGGCGCGAGAGACCCAGTACTTC.